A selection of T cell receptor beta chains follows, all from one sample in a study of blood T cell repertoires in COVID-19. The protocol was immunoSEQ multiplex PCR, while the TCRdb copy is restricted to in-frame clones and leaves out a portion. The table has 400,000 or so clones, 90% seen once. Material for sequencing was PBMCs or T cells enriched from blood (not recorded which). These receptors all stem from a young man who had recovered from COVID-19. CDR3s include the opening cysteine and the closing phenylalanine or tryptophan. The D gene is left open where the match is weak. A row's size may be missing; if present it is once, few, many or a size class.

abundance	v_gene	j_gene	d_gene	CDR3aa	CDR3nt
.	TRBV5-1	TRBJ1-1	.	CASSGAKDTEAFF	TGCGCCAGCAGCGGGGCTAAAGACACTGAAGCTTTCTTT
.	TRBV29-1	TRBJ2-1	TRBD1	CSVEWGRDRVHEQFF	TGCAGCGTTGAATGGGGTCGGGACAGGGTCCATGAGCAGTTCTTC
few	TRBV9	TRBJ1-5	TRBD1	CASSVVSWDRGRGTGQPQHF	TGTGCCAGCAGCGTAGTAAGTTGGGACAGGGGAAGAGGTACTGGTCAGCCCCAGCATTTT
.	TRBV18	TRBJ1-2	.	CASSPAPDYGYTF	TGTGCCAGCTCACCGGCCCCTGACTATGGCTACACCTTC
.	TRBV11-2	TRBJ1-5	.	CASSPTENSNQPQHF	TGTGCCAGCAGCCCGACAGAGAATAGCAATCAGCCCCAGCATTTT
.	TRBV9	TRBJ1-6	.	CASKLAVNFYNSPLHF	TGTGCCAGTAAGCTGGCGGTAAATTTCTATAATTCACCCCTCCACTTT
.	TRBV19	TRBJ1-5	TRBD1	CASKTGGDYQPQHF	TGTGCCTCAAAGACAGGGGGCGATTACCAGCCCCAGCATTTT
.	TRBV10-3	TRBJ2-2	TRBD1	CAISEDPPRGRTTGELFF	TGTGCCATCAGTGAGGACCCCCCCAGGGGGCGAACCACCGGGGAGCTGTTTTTT
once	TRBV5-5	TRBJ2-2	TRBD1	CASSSDRGSTGELFF	TGTGCCAGCAGCTCGGACAGGGGTTCGACCGGGGAGCTGTTTTTT
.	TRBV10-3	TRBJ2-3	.	CAISESELVRDTQYF	TGTGCCATCAGTGAGTCGGAGCTAGTTAGAGATACGCAGTATTTT
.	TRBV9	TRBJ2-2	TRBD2	CASSWGEGSSTGELFF	TGTGCCAGCAGTTGGGGGGAGGGTTCGTCCACCGGGGAGCTGTTTTTT
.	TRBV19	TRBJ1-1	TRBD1	CASSIGVGQGVSF	TGTGCCAGTAGTATCGGGGTGGGACAGGGGGTTTCTTTT
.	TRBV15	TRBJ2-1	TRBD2	CATSLERGQFF	TGTGCCACCAGCCTGGAGCGGGGGCAGTTCTTC
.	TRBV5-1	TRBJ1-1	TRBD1	CASSSKSGTVNTEAFF	TGCGCCAGCAGCTCTAAGTCCGGGACAGTGAACACTGAAGCTTTCTTT
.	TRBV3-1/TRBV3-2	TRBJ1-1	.	CASSQPYRNTEAFF	TGTGCCAGCAGCCAACCCTACAGGAACACTGAAGCTTTCTTT
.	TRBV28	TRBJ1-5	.	CASSSPEADQPQHF	TGTGCCAGCAGCTCTCCCGAAGCCGATCAGCCCCAGCATTTT
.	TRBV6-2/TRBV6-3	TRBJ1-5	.	CASSYSTGDQPQHF	TGTGCCAGCAGTTACTCGACAGGAGATCAGCCCCAGCATTTT
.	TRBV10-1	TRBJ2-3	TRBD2	CAILPWTSGRGPDTQYF	TGCGCCATCCTCCCCTGGACTAGCGGGAGGGGCCCAGATACGCAGTATTTT
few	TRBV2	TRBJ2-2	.	CASTRATSNTGELFF	TGTGCCAGCACTCGAGCGACTTCGAACACCGGGGAGCTGTTTTTT
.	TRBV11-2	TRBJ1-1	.	CASSRAGNRTPAFF	TGTGCCAGCAGCCGAGCGGGGAACCGGACCCCAGCTTTCTTT